This TCR beta chain was identified during a study of OX40 agonist ivuxolimab in advanced cancers. Study-level information: Cancers in dose escalation were hepatocellular, melanoma, renal cell and head and neck. Participants, 80% to 90% male, averaged roughly 55 years of age, ranging from about 23 to 90.

General study findings and limits: Also showing low normalized T-cell clonal expansion were some of the nonresponders. Among the lowest levels of clonal expansion were found in partial responders at 0.1-3.0 mg/kg.

Repertoires were generated with immunoSEQ multiplex PCR, while TCRdb's copy carries only in-frame clones and drops some. The sample records around 70,000 clones, approximately 85% being singletons. CDR1 and CDR2 (germline): MNHNS, SASEGT. The CDR3 loop spans 13 amino acids. With V trimmed by 8 bases and J by 8 bases, 7 bases remained unmatched. Comment on this clone: Its antigen is undetermined.

The sequence was obtained from an adult with an advanced solid tumor such as melanoma, head and neck, liver or kidney cancer. V usage is TRBV6-1 and J usage is TRBJ2-1, with 9 bases that match TRBD1. The sample consisted of CD4+ or CD8+ T cells sorted from blood, taken in a trial of the OX40 agonist ivuxolimab. CDR3 DNA: TGTGCCAGCCTGACAGGGGGGGGCGATGAGCAGTTCTTC. It translates to CASLTGGGDEQFF.